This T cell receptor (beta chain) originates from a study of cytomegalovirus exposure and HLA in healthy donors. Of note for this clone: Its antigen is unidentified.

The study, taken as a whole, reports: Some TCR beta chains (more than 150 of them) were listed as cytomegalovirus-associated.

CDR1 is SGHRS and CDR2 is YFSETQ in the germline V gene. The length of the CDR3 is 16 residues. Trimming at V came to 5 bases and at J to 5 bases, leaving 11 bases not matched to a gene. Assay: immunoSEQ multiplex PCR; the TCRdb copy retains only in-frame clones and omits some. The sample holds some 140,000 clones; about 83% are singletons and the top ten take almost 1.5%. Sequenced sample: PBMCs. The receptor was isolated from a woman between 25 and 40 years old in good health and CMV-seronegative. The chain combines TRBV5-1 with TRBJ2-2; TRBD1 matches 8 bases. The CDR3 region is CASRDLGTGSTGELFF. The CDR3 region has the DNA TGCGCCAGCAGGGACCTAGGGACAGGTTCGACCGGGGAGCTGTTTTTT.